This TCR beta chain stems from a study of blood T cell repertoires in COVID-19. Study context: Sample material is recorded as cDNA or gDNA derived from T cells, B-cell-depleted T cells, or PBMCs.

Trimming removed 0 bases from V and 14 bases from J, with 24 bases in between. The CDR3 is 16 residues long. The germline CDR1 and CDR2 sequences are WNHNN and SYGVQD (reference sequence). In the study's own analysis: Cell counts per sample came from amplifying reference gene primers. TCRdb keeps only in-frame clones here, not all; method: immunoSEQ multiplex PCR. The V and J calls and clone size come from that table; D and trimming were worked out from the DNA. The sample gives about 110,000 clones, over 60% of which show up once; about 4.7% is in the top ten. Source material: peripheral blood. The rearrangement links TRBV10-1 to TRBJ2-3; tentatively, D is TRBD2 (5 bases). The clonotype originates from a human donor in a cohort sampled during active or convalescent COVID-19. The CDR3 here is CASSESLTSPPTTRYF. The DNA of the CDR3 is TGCGCCAGCAGTGAGTCGTTAACTAGTCCTCCCACCACTCGGTATTTT.